These T cell receptor beta chains were read from a single sample in a study of identifying expanded T cells in peripheral blood. TCRdb's copy holds only in-frame clones and misses some; the assay was immunoSEQ multiplex PCR. Of 85,000 to 120,000 clones listed, more than 70% are singletons. Material for sequencing was blood. Receptor source: a person aged 18-70 years in good health. Each CDR3 is given with its conserved first and last residue. Each record gives: V gene, J gene, D gene, clone size, CDR3 DNA, CDR3 protein. The D gene is left open where the match is weak. Rows may omit the clone size; those that give it use once, few, many or a size class.

v_gene: TRBV4-3; j_gene: TRBJ1-6; d_gene: -; abundance: -; CDR3nt: TGCGCCAGCAGCCGAAGGATCCCCGGAGACAAGGTCAATTCACCCCTCCACTTT; CDR3aa: CASSRRIPGDKVNSPLHF
v_gene: TRBV25-1; j_gene: TRBJ1-3; d_gene: -; abundance: -; CDR3nt: TGTGCCAGCAGTGATTCCCGAACAGGGACGTCTGGAAACACCATATATTTT; CDR3aa: CASSDSRTGTSGNTIYF
v_gene: TRBV18; j_gene: TRBJ1-2; d_gene: -; abundance: -; CDR3nt: TGTGCCAGCTCACCACCCAGAGACTTCTATGGCTACACCTTC; CDR3aa: CASSPPRDFYGYTF
v_gene: TRBV5-1; j_gene: TRBJ2-3; d_gene: TRBD2; abundance: -; CDR3nt: TGCGCCAGCAGCTTGGCCTGGGGCGGGAGCTCAGATACGCAGTATTTT; CDR3aa: CASSLAWGGSSDTQYF
v_gene: TRBV4-3; j_gene: TRBJ2-1; d_gene: TRBD1; abundance: once; CDR3nt: TGCGCCAGCAGCCTTCGCCAGGGGGCTTACCACAATGAGCAGTTCTTC; CDR3aa: CASSLRQGAYHNEQFF
v_gene: TRBV14; j_gene: TRBJ2-7; d_gene: -; abundance: -; CDR3nt: TGTGCCAGCAGCCCATTACAGGGCGCGCAGTACTTC; CDR3aa: CASSPLQGAQYF
v_gene: TRBV6-5; j_gene: TRBJ1-5; d_gene: TRBD1; abundance: -; CDR3nt: TGTGCCAGCAGGAAGACAGGGACCAATCAGCCCCAGCATTTT; CDR3aa: CASRKTGTNQPQHF
v_gene: TRBV2; j_gene: TRBJ1-4; d_gene: -; abundance: few; CDR3nt: TGTGCCAGCAGTGGATCCTACAGGAGGTTTTTT; CDR3aa: CASSGSYRRFF
v_gene: TRBV20-1; j_gene: TRBJ1-1; d_gene: -; abundance: -; CDR3nt: TGCAGTGCAGACGGGGACACTGAAGCTTTCTTT; CDR3aa: CSADGDTEAFF
v_gene: TRBV5-4; j_gene: TRBJ1-1; d_gene: -; abundance: -; CDR3nt: TGTGCCAGCAGCGCGCAGCCTATGAACACTGAAGCTTTCTTT; CDR3aa: CASSAQPMNTEAFF
v_gene: TRBV10-3; j_gene: TRBJ2-5; d_gene: -; abundance: -; CDR3nt: TGTGCCATCAGCCCACGGGAACAAGAGACCCAGTACTTC; CDR3aa: CAISPREQETQYF
v_gene: TRBV7-9; j_gene: TRBJ2-5; d_gene: -; abundance: -; CDR3nt: TGTGCCAGCAGACAACAGGGAGGTGAGACCCAGTACTTC; CDR3aa: CASRQQGGETQYF
v_gene: TRBV5-1; j_gene: TRBJ1-3; d_gene: -; abundance: -; CDR3nt: TGCGCCAGCAGCGAGCAGGGTAGCTCTGGAAACACCATATATTTT; CDR3aa: CASSEQGSSGNTIYF
v_gene: TRBV5-5; j_gene: TRBJ2-1; d_gene: TRBD1; abundance: -; CDR3nt: TGTGCCAGCAGCACCTACAGGGGTCTGGACGAGCAGTTCTTC; CDR3aa: CASSTYRGLDEQFF
v_gene: TRBV4-1; j_gene: TRBJ2-2; d_gene: TRBD2; abundance: -; CDR3nt: TGCGCCAGCAGAGACACATTGACTAGCGAGAACACCGGGGAGCTGTTTTTT; CDR3aa: CASRDTLTSENTGELFF
v_gene: TRBV2; j_gene: TRBJ1-1; d_gene: -; abundance: -; CDR3nt: TGTGCCAGCAACCTCAAAGGAGTCACTGAAGCTTTCTTT; CDR3aa: CASNLKGVTEAFF
v_gene: TRBV6-1; j_gene: TRBJ2-1; d_gene: TRBD1; abundance: -; CDR3nt: TGTGCCAGCAGTGAGGACAGGGATGAGCAGTTCTTC; CDR3aa: CASSEDRDEQFF
v_gene: TRBV18; j_gene: TRBJ1-4; d_gene: -; abundance: many; CDR3nt: TGTGCCAGCTCACCAGGCGAAAAACTGTTTTTT; CDR3aa: CASSPGEKLFF
v_gene: TRBV6-1; j_gene: TRBJ2-2; d_gene: TRBD2; abundance: once; CDR3nt: TGTGCCAGCAGCGAGGGACTAGTTTTGGCCGGGGAGCTGTTTTTT; CDR3aa: CASSEGLVLAGELFF
v_gene: TRBV28; j_gene: TRBJ2-5; d_gene: -; abundance: -; CDR3nt: TGTGCCAGCAGTTCCGGCTGGAGACAAGAGACCCAGTACTTC; CDR3aa: CASSSGWRQETQYF
v_gene: TRBV4-1; j_gene: TRBJ2-3; d_gene: -; abundance: -; CDR3nt: TGCGCCAGCAGCCAAGTTCCGGGGGCAGATACGCAGTATTTT; CDR3aa: CASSQVPGADTQYF
v_gene: TRBV4-1; j_gene: TRBJ2-7; d_gene: -; abundance: -; CDR3nt: TGCGCCAGCAGCCAAGATTGGGAGATATCTTACGAGCAGTACTTC; CDR3aa: CASSQDWEISYEQYF
v_gene: TRBV25-1; j_gene: TRBJ1-1; d_gene: -; abundance: -; CDR3nt: TGTGCCAGCAGTGAATATGGGTCCACTGAAGCTTTCTTT; CDR3aa: CASSEYGSTEAFF
v_gene: TRBV7-2; j_gene: TRBJ2-7; d_gene: -; abundance: -; CDR3nt: TGTGCCAGCAGCTCCGAAGGATGGGACGAGCAGTACTTC; CDR3aa: CASSSEGWDEQYF
v_gene: TRBV5-1; j_gene: TRBJ2-6; d_gene: -; abundance: -; CDR3nt: TGCGCCAGCAGCCCCGGACTATTTGGGACTTCGGCTGGGGCCAACGTCCTGACTTTC; CDR3aa: CASSPGLFGTSAGANVLTF